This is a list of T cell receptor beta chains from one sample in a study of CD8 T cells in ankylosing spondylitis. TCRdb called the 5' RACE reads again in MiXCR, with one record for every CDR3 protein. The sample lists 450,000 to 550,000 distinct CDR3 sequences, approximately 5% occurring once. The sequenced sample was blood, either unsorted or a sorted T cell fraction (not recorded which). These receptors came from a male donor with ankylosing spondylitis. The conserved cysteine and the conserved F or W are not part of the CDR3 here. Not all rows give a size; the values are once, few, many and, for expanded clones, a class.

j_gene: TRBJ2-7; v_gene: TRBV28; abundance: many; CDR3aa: ASSPPDWNSYEQY
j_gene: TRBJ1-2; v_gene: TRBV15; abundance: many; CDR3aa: ATSSGQANT
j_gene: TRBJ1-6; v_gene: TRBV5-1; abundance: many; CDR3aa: ASSLQGVDSPLH
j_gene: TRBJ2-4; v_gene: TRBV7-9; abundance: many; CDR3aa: ASSFPASGGAQDIQY
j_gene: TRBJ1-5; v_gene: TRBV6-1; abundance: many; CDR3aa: ASSRDRVQPQH
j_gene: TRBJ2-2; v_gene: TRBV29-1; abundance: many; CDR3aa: SVARAGELF
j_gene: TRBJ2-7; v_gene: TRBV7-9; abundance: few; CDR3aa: ASSLLTGTMAQS
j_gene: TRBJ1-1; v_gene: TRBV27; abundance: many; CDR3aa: ASSLRGRRTEAF
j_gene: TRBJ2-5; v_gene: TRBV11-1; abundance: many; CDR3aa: ASSRSGTSNPGYQETQY
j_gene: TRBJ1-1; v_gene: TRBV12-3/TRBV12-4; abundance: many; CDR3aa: ASTLRGAATEAF
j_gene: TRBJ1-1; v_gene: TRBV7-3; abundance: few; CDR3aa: ASSLITDTEAF
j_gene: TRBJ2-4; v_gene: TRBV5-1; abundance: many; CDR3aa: ASSLGGPKNIQY
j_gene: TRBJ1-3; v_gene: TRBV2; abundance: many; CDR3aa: ASEGTGFGNTIY
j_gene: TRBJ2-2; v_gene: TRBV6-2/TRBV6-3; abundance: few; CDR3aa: ASSYYRETGELF
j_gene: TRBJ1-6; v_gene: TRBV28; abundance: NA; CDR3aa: ASISYIGTGNSPLH
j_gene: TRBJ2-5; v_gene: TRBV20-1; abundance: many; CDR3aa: SASRQPQETQY
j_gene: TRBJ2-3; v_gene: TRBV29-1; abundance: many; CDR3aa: SVDRGLVDTQY
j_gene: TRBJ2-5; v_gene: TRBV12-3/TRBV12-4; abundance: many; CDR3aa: ASSSTLAWETQY
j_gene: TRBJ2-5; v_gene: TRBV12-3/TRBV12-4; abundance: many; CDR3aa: ASSPYGPPETQY
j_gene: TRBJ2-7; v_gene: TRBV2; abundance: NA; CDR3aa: ASRVGTSRYEQY
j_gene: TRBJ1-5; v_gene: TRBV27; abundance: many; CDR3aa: ASSLNFGHGQPQH
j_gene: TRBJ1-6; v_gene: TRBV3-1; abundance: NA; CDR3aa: ASTRSPGGNNSPLH
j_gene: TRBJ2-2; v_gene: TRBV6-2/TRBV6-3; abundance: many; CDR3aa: ASSPPLAANTGELF